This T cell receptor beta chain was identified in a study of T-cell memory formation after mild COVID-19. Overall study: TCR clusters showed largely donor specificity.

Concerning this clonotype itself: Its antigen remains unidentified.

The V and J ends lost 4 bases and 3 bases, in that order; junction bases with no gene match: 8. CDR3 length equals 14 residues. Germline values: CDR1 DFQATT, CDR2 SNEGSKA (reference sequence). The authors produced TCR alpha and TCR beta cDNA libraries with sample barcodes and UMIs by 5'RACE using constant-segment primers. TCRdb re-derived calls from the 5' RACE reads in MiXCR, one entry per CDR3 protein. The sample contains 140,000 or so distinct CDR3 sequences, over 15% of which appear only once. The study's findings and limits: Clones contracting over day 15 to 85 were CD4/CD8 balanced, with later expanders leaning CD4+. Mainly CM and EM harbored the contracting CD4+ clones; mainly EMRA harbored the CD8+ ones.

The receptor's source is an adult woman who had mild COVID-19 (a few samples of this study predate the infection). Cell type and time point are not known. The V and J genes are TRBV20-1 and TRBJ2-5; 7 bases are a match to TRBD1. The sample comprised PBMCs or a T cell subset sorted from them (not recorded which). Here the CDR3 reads CSATTTGVEETQYF. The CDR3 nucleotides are TGCAGTGCTACAACTACAGGGGTGGAAGAGACCCAGTACTTC.